The 12 T cell receptor beta chains presented below share a single source sample, sequenced in a study of shared clonotypes between healthy human individuals. Generated by immunoSEQ multiplex PCR, the TCRdb table keeps only in-frame clones and is missing some. The sample has 2 million to 2.5 million clones, around 95% seen once; the top ten hold around 0.13%. Sequenced input: naive CD4+ T cells sorted from blood. Subset reported: CD45RA+ positively selected. These receptors came from a man aged 18 to 29 in good health.

The chain links TRBV28 to TRBJ1-1; no clear D gene. V was clipped by 10 bases and J by 3 bases, with 24 bases between them. Germline V lookup: CDR1 MDHEN, CDR2 SYDVKM. This CDR3 comprises 16 residues. For the CDR3, the DNA is TGTGCCACCTCTGCCGATTACACGGCTTTGGACACTGAAGCTTTCTTT. This translates into CATSADYTALDTEAFF. The full variable domain, with the rest looked up from reference TRBV28 and TRBJ1-1, is DVKVTQSSRYLVKRTGEKVFLECVQDMDHENMFWYRQDPGLGLRLIYFSYDVKMKEKGDIPEGYSVSREKKERFSLILESASTNQTSMYLCATSADYTALDTEAFFGQGTRLTVV.

The rearrangement links TRBV4-1 to TRBJ2-7; 8 bases match TRBD1. This CDR3 has 15 residues. CDR1 is MGHRA, CDR2 YSYEKL, per germline. V lost 4 bases to trimming and J lost 2 bases; unmatched junction nucleotides: 7. CDR3 DNA: TGCGCCAGCAGCCCGTGGACAGGGCAAGCCTACGAGCAGTACTTC. This sequence encodes CASSPWTGQAYEQYF.

V and J are TRBV30 and TRBJ2-7; D may be TRBD1 (6 bases). Between the trimmed V and J ends, which lost 4 bases and 3 bases, there was a span of 10 bases. The CDR3 loop spans 12 amino acids. Germline V CDR1 and CDR2: GTSNPN, SVGIG (reference sequence). Written as DNA, the CDR3 is TGTGCCTGGAATCTACAGGGCTACGAGCAGTACTTC. Translated, it gives CAWNLQGYEQYF. Full variable domain (missing parts from reference TRBV30 and TRBJ2-7): SQTIHQWPATLVQPVGSPLSLECTVEGTSNPNLYWYRQAAGRGLQLLFYSVGIGQISSEVPQNLSASRPQDRQFILSSKKLLLSDSGFYLCAWNLQGYEQYFGPGTRLTVT.

The chain recombines TRBV2 with TRBJ1-6, with TRBD1 matching 7 bases. The germline V gene encodes CDR1 SNHLY and CDR2 FYNNEI. With V trimmed by 6 bases and J by 4 bases, 3 bases remained unmatched. The CDR3 covers 14 residues. The CDR3 here is CASSPGQYNSPLHF. In DNA, the CDR3 is TGTGCCAGCAGCCCGGGACAGTATAATTCACCCCTCCACTTT.

The chain employs TRBV9 and TRBJ2-3; 11 bases map to TRBD1. Germline CDR1 SGDLS, CDR2 YYNGEE. The V gene end was trimmed by 3 bases and the J gene end by 6 bases; junction bases not matched to a gene: 3. The CDR3 has 14 residues. CDR3 nucleotide sequence: TGTGCCAGCAGCGGCTGGGACAGGGGGGATACGCAGTATTTT. Translated, it gives CASSGWDRGDTQYF.

CDR3 protein: CAISPDRDNYGYTF. The CDR3 DNA reads as TGTGCCATCAGTCCGGACAGGGATAACTATGGCTACACCTTC. This chain uses TRBV10-3 with TRBJ1-2; 8 bases line up with TRBD1. Germline V gene sequence: CDR1 ENHRY, CDR2 SYGVKD. V shed 5 bases, J shed 1 base, and the junction held 3 bases outside the gene matches. This CDR3 has 14 residues.

Concerning this clone: This sequence may be a read error, since a much larger clone differs from it by one base. This chain connects TRBV5-4 to TRBJ2-7, with no clear D. CDR1 is SGHNT and CDR2 is YYREEE in the germline V gene (reference sequence). The CDR3 totals 11 residues. The V gene lost 2 bases and the J gene lost 2 bases, with 2 bases spanning the gap. This CDR3 reads CASSFAYEQYF. CDR3 nucleotides: TGTGCCAGCAGCTTTGCCTACGAGCAGTACTTC.

This clone was counted a single time. The chain uses TRBV27 and TRBJ1-6, with D hard to call. The germline gives CDR1 MNHEY, CDR2 SMNVEV (reference sequence). Trimming shortened V by 0 bases and J by 11 bases, and 11 bases separated the two germline ends. The CDR3 is made up of 14 amino acids. CDR3 coding DNA: TGTGCCAGCAGTTTATCTCGATCAAACCCACCCCTCCACTTT. Translating gives CASSLSRSNPPLHF.

The chain is built from TRBV18 and TRBJ1-1, with 8 bases matching TRBD1. V shed 0 bases, J shed 5 bases, and the junction held 11 bases outside the gene matches. CDR3 size: 17 residues. Germline V gives CDR1 KGHSH, CDR2 LQKENI. The CDR3 protein is CASSPPGVTGDLTEAFF. The DNA for the CDR3 is TGTGCCAGCTCACCACCGGGGGTGACAGGGGATCTAACTGAAGCTTTCTTT.

V usage is TRBV6-6 and J usage is TRBJ1-2, with D uncertain. Germline-derived CDR1 and CDR2 are MNHNY and SVGAGI (reference sequence). V dropped 7 bases and J dropped 6 bases, with 12 bases sitting between them. The CDR3 is 12 amino acids. CDR3 DNA: TGTGCCAGCAACTGGGAGATTAATGGCTACACCTTC. This gives the protein CASNWEINGYTF.

This clone was seen a handful of times. This chain links TRBV7-2 with TRBJ1-6, with D uncertain. The CDR3 covers 14 residues. Germline V gives CDR1 SGHTA, CDR2 FQGNSA. V lost 1 base and J lost 7, with 8 bases in between. The CDR3 protein is CASSLGNKNSPLHF. The CDR3 bases are TGTGCCAGCAGCTTAGGGAACAAAAATTCACCCCTCCACTTT.

The CDR3 is CSVGDRWMNTEAFF. CDR3 nucleotide sequence: TGCAGCGTGGGGGACAGGTGGATGAACACTGAAGCTTTCTTT. The J gene is TRBJ1-1, the V gene TRBV29-1; 8 positions match TRBD1. CDR3 size: 14 residues. The germline V gene encodes CDR1 SQVTM and CDR2 ANQGSEA. The ends lost 6 bases at V and 0 bases at J; junction bases unmatched: 6.